This T cell receptor (beta chain) was identified during a study of blood T cell repertoires in COVID-19. Turning to the study itself: Samples representing acute and convalescent COVID-19 were sourced from the United States, Italy and Spain. T cells, B-cell-depleted T cells, or PBMCs provided the cDNA or gDNA that served as material.

CDR1 is SGHTA, CDR2 FQGNSA, per germline. CDR3 length equals 13 residues. Between the trimmed V and J ends, which lost 5 bases and 2 bases, there was a span of 9 bases. In the authors' methods: Reference gene primer amplification gave nucleated cell count estimates. The repertoire was sequenced with immunoSEQ multiplex PCR; TCRdb's copy has only in-frame clones and lacks some. That table supplies the V and J calls and clone size; D and trimming were determined from the DNA. The table has almost 35,000 clones, nearly 80% seen once. The specimen sequenced was peripheral blood. The chain has TRBV7-2 and TRBJ2-5; D possibly corresponds to TRBD2 (6 bases). The source is an elderly man with acute or convalescent COVID-19. The CDR3 DNA reads TGTGCCAGCAGCCAGGCGGGGCAAGAGACCCAGTACTTC. Encoded protein: CASSQAGQETQYF.